A single sample is the source of the 2 T cell receptor beta chains below, sequenced in a study of CD8 T cells in Susac syndrome. The RNA, roughly 0.45 to 1 ug, was put through reverse transcription using random hexamers. TCRdb fed the immunoSEQ multiplex PCR reads into MiXCR, producing one record per CDR3 protein. The sample records some 180,000 distinct CDR3 sequences, about 93% being singletons. Sequencing was done on a sample of CD4+ T cells from PBMCs. The receptors originated from a human donor in good health.

The chain is built from TRBV27 and TRBJ2-1; the D is unclear. CDR3 size: 13 residues. V was pared by 3 bases and J by 6 bases, with 9 bases between. In germline, CDR1 is MNHEY, CDR2 SMNVEV (reference sequence). The CDR3 here is CASSFDISNEQFF. CDR3 bases: TGTGCCAGCAGTTTCGACATCTCCAATGAGCAGTTCTTC.

This sequence joins TRBV9 and TRBJ2-3, with D unresolved. The V end lost 3 bases, the J end lost 0 bases, and 17 bases lay between the germline ends. Germline CDR1 is SGDLS and CDR2 is YYNGEE. The CDR3 has 17 amino acids. Here the CDR3 DNA reads TGTGCCAGCAGCGCGCTTCCAGGAACGCATAGCACAGATACGCAGTATTTT. Encoded protein: CASSALPGTHSTDTQYF.